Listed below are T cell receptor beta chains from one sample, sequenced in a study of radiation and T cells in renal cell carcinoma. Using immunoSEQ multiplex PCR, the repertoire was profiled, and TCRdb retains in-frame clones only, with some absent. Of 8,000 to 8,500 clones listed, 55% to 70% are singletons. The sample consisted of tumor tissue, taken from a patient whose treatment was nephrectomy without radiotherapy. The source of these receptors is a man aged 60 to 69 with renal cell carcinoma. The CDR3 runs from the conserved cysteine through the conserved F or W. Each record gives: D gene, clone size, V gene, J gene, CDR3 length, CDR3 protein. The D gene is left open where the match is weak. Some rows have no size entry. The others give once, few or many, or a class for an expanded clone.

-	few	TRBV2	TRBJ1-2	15	CASSGSPAGIYGYTF
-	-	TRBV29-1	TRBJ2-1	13	CSVEVSSYNEQFF
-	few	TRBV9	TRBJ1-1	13	CASSRQVNTEAFF
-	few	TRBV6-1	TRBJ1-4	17	CASSAPPGREANEKLFF
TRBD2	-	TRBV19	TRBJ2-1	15	CASSIPSGGANEQFF
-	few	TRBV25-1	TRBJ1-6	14	CASSEYVGESPLHF
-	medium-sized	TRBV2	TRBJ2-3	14	CASSETSALGTQYF
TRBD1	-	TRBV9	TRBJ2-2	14	CASSLTGPTGELFF
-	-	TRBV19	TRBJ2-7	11	CASSIEGEQYF
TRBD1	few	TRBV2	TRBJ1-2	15	CASSEAGGTGGQDTF
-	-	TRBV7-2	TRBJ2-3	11	CASGQLPTQYF
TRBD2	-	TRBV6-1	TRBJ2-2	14	CASSAGRALGELFF
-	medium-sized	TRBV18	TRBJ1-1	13	CASSPRGNTEAFF
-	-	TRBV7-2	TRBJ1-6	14	CASSFNGDNSPLHF
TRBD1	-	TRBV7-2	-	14	CASSSRDRVSEQYF
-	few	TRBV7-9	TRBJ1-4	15	CASSPQGGENEKLFF
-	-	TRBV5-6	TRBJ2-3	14	CASSWDRGTDTQYF
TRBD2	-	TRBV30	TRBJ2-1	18	CAWSVRGGSGRGANEQFF
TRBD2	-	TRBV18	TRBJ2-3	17	CASSPRAASGSPDTQYF
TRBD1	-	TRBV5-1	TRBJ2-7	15	CASSLVGQGSYEQYF
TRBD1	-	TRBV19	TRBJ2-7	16	CASSSSLDRFSYEQYF
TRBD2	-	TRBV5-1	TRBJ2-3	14	CASSLARGGDTQYF
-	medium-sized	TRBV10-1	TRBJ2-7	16	CASSESGLGSTYEQYF
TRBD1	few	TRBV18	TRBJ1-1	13	CASSSGGLGEAFF
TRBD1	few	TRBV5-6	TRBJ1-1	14	CASSLTGVNTEAFF
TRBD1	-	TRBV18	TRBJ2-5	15	CASSGNRGQLETQYF
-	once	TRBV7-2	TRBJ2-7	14	CASSLLDSWAEQYF
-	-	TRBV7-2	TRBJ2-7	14	CASRRGGTDYEQYF
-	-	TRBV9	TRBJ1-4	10	CASSGEKLFF
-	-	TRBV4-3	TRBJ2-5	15	CASSQGDGAAETQYF
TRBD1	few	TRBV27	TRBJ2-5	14	CASSLKTGGRTQYF
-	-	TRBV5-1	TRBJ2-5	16	CASSLEGRGFGETQYF
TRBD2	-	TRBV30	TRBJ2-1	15	CAWSVGLAGVLEQFF
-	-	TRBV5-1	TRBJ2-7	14	CASSPRSFSYEQYF
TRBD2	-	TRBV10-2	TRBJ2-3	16	CASLAGVGLDTDTQYF
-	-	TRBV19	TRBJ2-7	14	CASSKAGSTYEQYF
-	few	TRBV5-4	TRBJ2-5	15	CASSFDSRRQETQYF
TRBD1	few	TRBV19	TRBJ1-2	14	CASSGQVGVYGYTF
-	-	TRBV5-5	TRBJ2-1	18	CASSPIRAAGSYYNEQFF
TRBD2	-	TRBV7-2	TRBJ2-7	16	CASSPDSGSARNEQYF
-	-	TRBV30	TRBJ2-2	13	CAWRFGYTGELFF
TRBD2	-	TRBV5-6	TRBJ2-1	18	CASSFGSAASGPYNEQFF
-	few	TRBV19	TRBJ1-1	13	CASSINRDAEAFF
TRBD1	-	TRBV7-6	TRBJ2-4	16	CASSLGTGGTRNIQYF
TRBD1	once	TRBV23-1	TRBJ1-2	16	CASSRVPGQGLGGYTF
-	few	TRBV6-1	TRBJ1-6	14	CASSSGPYNSPLHF